Here is one T cell receptor (beta chain) with its context. Methods used by the authors: Building a distant-metastasis classifier for papillary thyroid cancer drew on CDR3 differences across clinicopathological groups. With MiXCR, TCRdb called clones anew from the PCR reads. The V and J calls here are based on TCRdb, not the publication. The data contain roughly 20,000 clones, about a quarter of them seen just once; the ten biggest clones take up roughly 6%. Thyroid surgery was performed in patients who had received no treatment beforehand. The germline V and J ends were trimmed by 2 bases and 3 bases, with 10 bases remaining between them. Germline CDR1 reads GTSNPN; CDR2 reads SVGIG (reference sequence). The CDR3 extends over 13 amino acids. The data were taken from a study of metastatic and nonmetastatic thyroid tumors.

V and J are TRBV30 and TRBJ1-1; D is unclear. This TCR came from a female donor with papillary thyroid cancer or a benign thyroid nodule (not recorded which). Some clones in this sample may be carry-over from other donors' samples. The sample consisted of blood. CDR3 bases: TGTGCCTGGAGTCTGCAGAGGCACACTGAAGCTTTCTTT. Its translation: CAWSLQRHTEAFF.